The present TCR beta chain was sequenced within a study of brain T cells in children with intractable seizures. Regarding the study as a whole: Pre- and post-surgery blood differed in depth, so pre-surgery absences may be undersampling. Patients' HCMV serostatus was unknown; virus specificity rests on CDR3 similarity alone.

CDR1 LNHDA and CDR2 SQIVND come from the germline V gene (reference sequence). With V trimmed by 5 bases and J by 2 bases, 6 bases remained unmatched. CDR3 length: 15 residues. Concerning this clone itself: Its antigen is not identified.

Method: immunoSEQ multiplex PCR; TCRdb's copy keeps in-frame clones and lacks some. The data show 110,000 or so clones, approximately 94% seen once. Only cases whose brain tissue showed the highest T cell transcript signatures were sequenced. At least one anti-epileptic drug was given before surgery. The source was peripheral blood, collected at surgery. The chain uses TRBV19 and TRBJ1-2, with 9 bases matching TRBD1. The receptor's source is a boy under three years old with hemimegalencephaly and intractable seizures. Here the CDR3 DNA reads TGTGCCAGTAGTCACCCCGGGACAGGGAACTATGGCTACACCTTC. It encodes CASSHPGTGNYGYTF.